This T cell receptor (beta chain) was profiled in a study of blood T cell repertoires in COVID-19. Background on the study: The United States, Italy and Spain provided the acute and convalescent COVID-19 samples. In each case, the material was cDNA or gDNA derived from T cells, B-cell-depleted T cells, or PBMCs.

This CDR3 comprises 13 residues. V dropped 10 bases and J dropped 4 bases, with 15 bases sitting between them. Germline V CDR1 and CDR2: MDHEN, SYDVKM. In the original analysis: Estimation of nucleated cell counts relied on the amplification of reference gene primers. Method: immunoSEQ multiplex PCR; TCRdb's copy keeps in-frame clones and lacks some. V and J calls and clone size are copied from that table; D and trimming were computed from the DNA. This table has about 68,000 clones, just over 85% appearing once. The V call is TRBV28, the J call TRBJ2-3, with a weak D call TRBD1 (6 bases). Specimen: peripheral blood. The receptor comes from a young man with acute or convalescent COVID-19. The DNA of the CDR3 is TGTGCCACCCTTCCGGGACACGCAGATACGCAGTATTTT. Its protein is CATLPGHADTQYF. The whole variable domain, filled in from reference TRBV28 and TRBJ2-3, reads DVKVTQSSRYLVKRTGEKVFLECVQDMDHENMFWYRQDPGLGLRLIYFSYDVKMKEKGDIPEGYSVSREKKERFSLILESASTNQTSMYLCATLPGHADTQYFGPGTRLTVL.